Shown below are 9 T cell receptor beta chains from a single sample sequenced in a study of T cell responses to AZD1222 COVID-19 vaccine. The protocol was immunoSEQ multiplex PCR, while the TCRdb copy is restricted to in-frame clones and leaves out a portion. Among 130,000 or so clones listed, around 84% were seen once. The sequences come from peripheral blood, collected on day 0 of AZD1222 vaccination. Source of these receptors: an adult in good health.

The genes are TRBV6-4 and TRBJ2-2; 10 bases are shared with TRBD2. The ends lost 2 bases at V and 0 bases at J; junction bases unmatched: 0. Looked up from germline, CDR1 is MRHNA and CDR2 is SNTAGT. The CDR3 is made up of 16 amino acids. For the CDR3, the DNA is TGTGCCAGCAGTGACCTAGCGGGGGCGAACACCGGGGAGCTGTTTTTT. It is translated as CASSDLAGANTGELFF.

The chain uses TRBV5-4 and TRBJ2-5; D remains ambiguous. V lost 2 bases and J 3 bases, leaving 11 bases between the germline ends. The CDR3 is made up of 14 amino acids. Germline assignment: CDR1 SGHNT and CDR2 YYREEE (reference sequence). This CDR3 reads CASSFAGVEETQYF. CDR3 bases: TGTGCCAGCAGCTTTGCCGGTGTTGAAGAGACCCAGTACTTC. The variable domain in full, with the rest retrieved from reference TRBV5-4 and TRBJ2-5, is ETGVTQSPTHLIKTRGQQVTLRCSSQSGHNTVSWYQQALGQGPQFIFQYYREEENGRGNFPPRFSGLQFPNYSSELNVNALELDDSALYLCASSFAGVEETQYFGPGTRLLVL.

The chain carries TRBV5-4 and TRBJ2-6, with 9 bases fitting TRBD1. The ends lost 4 bases at V and 8 bases at J; junction bases unmatched: 7. CDR3 length: 15 amino acids. The germline V gene encodes CDR1 SGHNT and CDR2 YYREEE (reference sequence). The CDR3 DNA sequence: TGTGCCAGCAGCCCAGGACAGGGGAGGTCCAACGTCCTGACTTTC. Translated, it gives CASSPGQGRSNVLTF.

The chain recombines TRBV6-5 with TRBJ2-7, with a tentative D call TRBD1 (7 bases). The length of the CDR3 is 14 residues. Per the germline V gene, CDR1 is MNHEY and CDR2 is SVGAGI. V shed 5 bases and J shed 4 bases, with 15 bases lying between them. CDR3 sequence: CASSLQEGQYEQYF. The CDR3 DNA is TGTGCCAGCAGTCTCCAGGAGGGACAGTACGAGCAGTACTTC.

This chain joins TRBV21-1 and TRBJ1-6. TRBV21-1 is labeled a pseudogene. The CDR3 extends over 17 amino acids. CDR3 sequence (DNA): TGTGCCAGCAGCAAGCGGGTCCCGAGCTCCTATAATTCACCCCTCCACTTT. Translating gives CASSKRVPSSYNSPLHF.

This chain connects TRBV27 to TRBJ2-7; 11 bases line up with TRBD2. V lost 1 base to trimming and J lost 4 bases; unmatched junction nucleotides: 6. The CDR3 totals 16 residues. Germline CDR1 MNHEY, CDR2 SMNVEV (reference sequence). CDR3 DNA: TGTGCCAGCAGTTTATTGGGGACTAGCGGTTCTTACGAGCAGTACTTC. Translated, it gives CASSLLGTSGSYEQYF.

The chain joins TRBV5-1 to TRBJ2-1; 10 positions agree with TRBD2. This CDR3 has 17 amino acids. Germline assignment: CDR1 SGHRS and CDR2 YFSETQ. The V gene end was trimmed by 4 bases and the J gene end by 0 bases; junction bases not matched to a gene: 7. CDR3 protein: CASSARTSGSSYNEQFF. CDR3 nucleotide sequence: TGCGCCAGCAGCGCCCGGACTAGCGGAAGCTCCTACAATGAGCAGTTCTTC.

This chain uses TRBV7-2 with TRBJ2-7; tentatively, D is TRBD2 (6 bases). V was pared by 1 base and J by 7 bases, with 20 bases between. CDR1 is SGHTA, CDR2 FQGNSA, per germline. The CDR3 extends over 16 amino acids. In DNA form, the CDR3 reads TGTGCCAGCAGCTTAGGAGTCCCCAGACTGGGAGGAGAGCAGTACTTC. It yields the protein CASSLGVPRLGGEQYF.

This clone was seen only a few times. The V gene is TRBV19, the J gene TRBJ1-5; no firm D call. Trimming stripped 1 base from V and 11 bases from J, with 18 bases between. Germline V gives CDR1 LNHDA, CDR2 SQIVND (reference sequence). The CDR3 consists of 15 residues. The CDR3 sequence: CASSIGYVLGGAQHF. In nucleotides, the CDR3 is TGTGCCAGTAGTATAGGTTACGTCCTGGGCGGAGCCCAGCATTTT. The whole variable domain, filled in from reference TRBV19 and TRBJ1-5, reads DGGITQSPKYLFRKEGQNVTLSCEQNLNHDAMYWYRQDPGQGLRLIYYSQIVNDFQKGDIAEGYSVSREKKESFPLTVTSAQKNPTAFYLCASSIGYVLGGAQHFGDGTRLSIL.